These 23 T cell receptor beta chains came from one sample sequenced in a study of cytomegalovirus exposure and HLA in healthy donors. Primers for the PCR totalled 60 Vbeta and 13 Jbeta. Some clones are missing from TCRdb's copy, which holds only in-frame ones; the method was immunoSEQ multiplex PCR. The table for this sample gives roughly 120,000 clones. Specimen: PBMCs. The receptors derive from a man aged 40-55 years in good health and CMV-seronegative.

The CDR3: CAISESGARGQETQYF. In DNA form, the CDR3 reads TGTGCCATCAGTGAGTCAGGGGCGAGAGGCCAAGAGACCCAGTACTTC. The rearrangement uses TRBV10-3 and TRBJ2-5; tentatively, D is TRBD1 (5 bases). V lost 0 bases and J 1 base, leaving 12 bases between the germline ends. The CDR3 covers 16 residues. Germline-derived CDR1 and CDR2 are ENHRY and SYGVKD.

Of note for this clone: At one end, the junction sequence differs from germline, possibly due to a read error. The CDR3 coding sequence is TGTGCCTGGAGTTTTGTAGGGGGCAGTGGAGACACCATATATTTT. Translating it yields CAWSFVGGSGDTIYF. V and J are TRBV30 and TRBJ1-3; 7 bases agree with TRBD1. Germline V gene data show CDR1 as GTSNPN and CDR2 as SVGIG (reference sequence). The CDR3 loop spans 15 amino acids.

The chain employs TRBV30 and TRBJ2-3; a weak D match, TRBD2 (6 bases). The CDR3 runs to 13 residues. The V and J ends lost 3 bases and 2 bases respectively, with 9 bases between them. CDR1 is GTSNPN and CDR2 is SVGIG in the germline V gene (reference sequence). In DNA, the CDR3 is TGTGCCTGGAGCCGGGGACTCACAGATACGCAGTATTTT. It yields the protein CAWSRGLTDTQYF.

Here the CDR3 reads CASSIVQGSADTQYF. The CDR3 DNA follows: TGTGCCAGCAGCATCGTCCAGGGCAGTGCAGATACGCAGTATTTT. The chain is built from TRBV7-9 and TRBJ2-3; D may be TRBD1 (5 bases). V was pared by 5 bases and J by 4 bases, with 16 bases between. Germline CDR1 and CDR2: SEHNR and FQNEAQ (reference sequence). The CDR3 is 15 amino acids.

This rearrangement joins TRBV5-4 to TRBJ2-1, with 12 bases identical to TRBD2. The germline V gene has CDR1 SGHNT and CDR2 YYREEE (reference sequence). Unmatched junction bases numbered 6, after V lost 2 bases and J lost 6 bases. The CDR3 length is 16 residues. The DNA for the CDR3 is TGTGCCAGCAGCTTTCTAGCGGGAGGGCCGGGCAATGAGCAGTTCTTC. It is translated as CASSFLAGGPGNEQFF.

Here the CDR3 DNA reads TGTGCCAGCAGCTTAGCAGGGAATCAGCCCCAGCATTTT. This sequence encodes CASSLAGNQPQHF. The chain combines TRBV11-3 with TRBJ1-5, with TRBD1 as a possible D gene (5 bases). Trimming stripped 1 base from V and 4 bases from J, with 5 bases between. The CDR3 length is 13 residues. Germline V gene data show CDR1 as SGHNT and CDR2 as YENEEA.

The chain carries TRBV5-6 and TRBJ1-1; D is perhaps TRBD1 (6 bases). The CDR3 consists of 14 residues. V was pared by 2 bases and J by 4 bases, with 12 bases between. The germline V gene has CDR1 SGHDT and CDR2 YYEEEE. The CDR3, as DNA: TGTGCCAGCAGCTTCCGGACAGCACCCACTGAAGCTTTCTTT. It codes for CASSFRTAPTEAFF.

The chain couples TRBV4-1 to TRBJ2-7; D not certain. Trimming stripped 0 bases from V and 4 bases from J, with 13 bases between. The CDR3 consists of 15 residues. CDR1 and CDR2 from the germline V gene are MGHRA and YSYEKL. CDR3: CASSQDFPYGYEQYF. DNA of the CDR3: TGCGCCAGCAGCCAAGATTTCCCCTACGGGTACGAGCAGTACTTC.

The rearrangement joins TRBV10-1 to TRBJ2-3; 7 bases align to TRBD2. CDR3 length: 13 amino acids. V lost 3 bases and J lost 4; bases outside the gene matches: 1. CDR1 and CDR2 (germline): WNHNN, SYGVQD (reference sequence). CDR3 amino acids: CASSDRGADTQYF. CDR3 sequence (DNA): TGCGCCAGCAGTGACCGGGGGGCAGATACGCAGTATTTT.

The rearrangement uses TRBV19 and TRBJ1-5; D is possibly TRBD1 (5 bases). This CDR3 spans 14 amino acids. CDR1 and CDR2 from the germline V gene are LNHDA and SQIVND (reference sequence). Trimming shortened V by 7 bases and J by 4 bases, and 14 bases separated the two germline ends. CDR3 bases: TGTGCCAGTACTAATGGGGCAGGGAATCAGCCCCAGCATTTT. Translated: CASTNGAGNQPQHF. Full variable domain (missing parts from reference TRBV19 and TRBJ1-5): DGGITQSPKYLFRKEGQNVTLSCEQNLNHDAMYWYRQDPGQGLRLIYYSQIVNDFQKGDIAEGYSVSREKKESFPLTVTSAQKNPTAFYLCASTNGAGNQPQHFGDGTRLSIL.

The J gene is TRBJ2-1, the V gene TRBV6-1; tentatively, D is TRBD2 (5 bases). Germline CDR1 is MNHNS and CDR2 is SASEGT. V lost 7 bases, J lost 6 bases, and 16 bases lay in between. The CDR3 loop spans 14 amino acids. CDR3 residues: CASIGKLGGNEQFF. DNA for the CDR3: TGTGCCAGCATCGGTAAGCTAGGAGGCAATGAGCAGTTCTTC.

This sequence joins TRBV7-2 and TRBJ2-1; D may be TRBD1 (5 bases). The length of the CDR3 is 14 residues. The germline V gene has CDR1 SGHTA and CDR2 FQGNSA. The V end lost 0 bases, the J end lost 7 bases, and 10 bases lay between the germline ends. CDR3 residues: CASSLASRTNEQFF. The DNA of the CDR3 is TGTGCCAGCAGCTTAGCTAGTAGGACAAATGAGCAGTTCTTC. Full variable domain (missing parts from reference TRBV7-2 and TRBJ2-1): GAGVSQSPSNKVTEKGKDVELRCDPISGHTALYWYRQSLGQGLEFLIYFQGNSAPDKSGLPSDRFSAERTGGSVSTLTIQRTQQEDSAVYLCASSLASRTNEQFFGPGTRLTVL.

The chain combines TRBV28 with TRBJ2-5, with a tentative D call TRBD2 (6 bases). CDR1 is MDHEN, CDR2 SYDVKM, per germline. CDR3 length equals 15 residues. V was shortened by 5 bases and J by 5 bases, with 18 bases between the two germline ends. The CDR3 protein is CASSLFRESRETQYF. In nucleotides, the CDR3 is TGTGCCAGCAGTCTCTTCCGGGAGAGTAGGGAGACCCAGTACTTC. Using reference TRBV28 and TRBJ2-5 for the parts outside the CDR3, the full variable domain is DVKVTQSSRYLVKRTGEKVFLECVQDMDHENMFWYRQDPGLGLRLIYFSYDVKMKEKGDIPEGYSVSREKKERFSLILESASTNQTSMYLCASSLFRESRETQYFGPGTRLLVL.

The chain couples TRBV7-9 to TRBJ2-7; 12 nucleotides agree with TRBD2. CDR1 is SEHNR, CDR2 FQNEAQ, per germline (reference sequence). The CDR3 runs 17 residues. The junction had 11 bases not matched to a gene; V was cut back by 5 bases and J by 3 bases. CDR3 nucleotide sequence: TGTGCCAGCAGCCCCAGCCGGCTAGCGGGAGGGATCTACGAGCAGTACTTC. Its translation: CASSPSRLAGGIYEQYF.

This chain joins TRBV7-8 and TRBJ2-5, with D perhaps TRBD1 (6 bases). Germline V gene data show CDR1 as SGHVS and CDR2 as FQNEAQ. CDR3 length: 15 residues. With 2 bases removed from V and 2 bases from J, the gap between germline ends came to 12 bases. The CDR3 nucleotides are TGTGCCAGCAGCTTAACGTCGACAGGACAAGAGACCCAGTACTTC. Its translation: CASSLTSTGQETQYF.

The chain links TRBV5-6 to TRBJ1-2; 8 bases agree with TRBD1. There are 14 residues in the CDR3. The V and J ends lost 4 bases and 4 bases, in that order; junction bases with no gene match: 6. Germline CDR1 is SGHDT and CDR2 is YYEEEE. This CDR3 reads CASSRTGLSYGYTF. The CDR3, as DNA: TGTGCCAGCAGCCGGACAGGGTTGAGCTATGGCTACACCTTC.

This chain joins TRBV30 and TRBJ2-1, with TRBD2 as a possible D gene (6 bases). V lost 2 bases and J 3 bases, leaving 23 bases between the germline ends. Germline V gene sequence: CDR1 GTSNPN, CDR2 SVGIG (reference sequence). There are 18 residues in the CDR3. The DNA of the CDR3 is TGTGCCTGGAGTCCCGCGCCTTGGCAGGTGGAGGGCTACAATGAGCAGTTCTTC. Protein sequence: CAWSPAPWQVEGYNEQFF.

The chain carries TRBV15 and TRBJ1-3; the D gene is possibly TRBD1 (6 bases). The length of the CDR3 is 14 residues. V was shortened by 1 base and J by 6 bases, with 10 bases between the two germline ends. The germline CDR1 and CDR2 sequences are LNHNV and YYDKDF (reference sequence). Here the CDR3 reads CATSRGGGINTIYF. The CDR3 DNA reads TGTGCCACCAGCAGAGGTGGGGGCATAAACACCATATATTTT.

Notes on this clone: A junction end diverges from the germline sequence, so it may reflect a read error. This chain connects TRBV7-7 to TRBJ2-7, with D possibly matching TRBD1 (6 bases). The CDR3 consists of 14 residues. Germline values: CDR1 SSHAT, CDR2 FNYEAQ (reference sequence). DNA for the CDR3: TGTGCTAGCAGCCCCGGGACACTCAGCCACGAGCAGTACTTC. Protein product: CASSPGTLSHEQYF.

The chain uses TRBV9 and TRBJ2-1, with 8 bases that match TRBD2. V shed 6 bases and J 5 bases; nucleotides not matched to a gene: 13. This CDR3 region has 16 residues. Germline CDR1 is SGDLS and CDR2 is YYNGEE. CDR3 in amino acids: CASTPLGSGSNNEQFF. CDR3 sequence (DNA): TGTGCCAGCACCCCTCTCGGGAGCGGGAGTAACAATGAGCAGTTCTTC.

The chain employs TRBV2 and TRBJ2-1; 7 bases align to TRBD2. Germline V gene sequence: CDR1 SNHLY, CDR2 FYNNEI. The J segment lost 4 bases and the V segment lost 7 bases, leaving 7 bases of the junction unmatched. The CDR3 extends over 14 amino acids. The CDR3 sequence: CASIRLADYNEQFF. The DNA for the CDR3 is TGTGCCAGCATACGGCTAGCGGATTACAATGAGCAGTTCTTC. Combining the CDR3 with reference TRBV2 and TRBJ2-1 gives the whole variable domain EPEVTQTPSHQVTQMGQEVILRCVPISNHLYFYWYRQILGQKVEFLVSFYNNEISEKSEIFDDQFSVERPDGSNFTLKIRSTKLEDSAMYFCASIRLADYNEQFFGPGTRLTVL.

The rearrangement joins TRBV11-3 to TRBJ2-7; TRBD1 matches 9 bases. This CDR3 is built from 17 residues. CDR1 and CDR2 from the germline V gene are SGHNT and YENEEA. With V trimmed by 3 bases and J by 2 bases, 11 bases remained unmatched. CDR3 nucleotides: TGTGCCAGCAGCTTGGAAGGCACAGGGGGCTATCCCTACGAGCAGTACTTC. Protein: CASSLEGTGGYPYEQYF. The variable domain in full, completed from reference TRBV11-3 and TRBJ2-7, reads EAGVVQSPRYKIIEKKQPVAFWCNPISGHNTLYWYLQNLGQGPELLIRYENEEAVDDSQLPKDRFSAERLKGVDSTLKIQPAELGDSAVYLCASSLEGTGGYPYEQYFGPGTRLTVT.

The chain recombines TRBV5-1 with TRBJ2-1; 13 positions match TRBD2. This CDR3 has 14 amino acids. CDR1 is SGHRS, CDR2 YFSETQ, per germline. V shed 7 bases, J shed 10 bases, and the junction held 8 bases outside the gene matches. The CDR3 is CASGGLAGPAEQFF. The CDR3, as DNA: TGCGCCAGCGGGGGACTAGCGGGGCCCGCAGAGCAGTTCTTC.